These 25 T cell receptor beta chains were sequenced from one sample in a study of cytomegalovirus exposure and HLA in healthy donors. The PCR was carried out with 60 Vbeta primers and 13 Jbeta primers. The assay was immunoSEQ multiplex PCR, and TCRdb's table has in-frame clones only and misses some. The sample records 90,000 to 140,000 clones, about 83% being singletons. The material sequenced was PBMCs. The receptor set was obtained from a man aged 18 to 29 in good health and CMV-seronegative.

The CDR3 is CASSPRAGDNQPQHF. The DNA of the CDR3 is TGTGCCAGCAGCCCCCGGGCGGGGGACAATCAGCCCCAGCATTTT. The chain recombines TRBV7-2 with TRBJ1-5, with D maybe TRBD1 (5 bases). Germline CDR1 reads SGHTA; CDR2 reads FQGNSA. V was shortened by 5 bases and J by 3 bases, with 14 bases between the two germline ends. This CDR3 contains 15 residues. Together with reference TRBV7-2 and TRBJ1-5, the CDR3 gives the full variable domain: GAGVSQSPSNKVTEKGKDVELRCDPISGHTALYWYRQSLGQGLEFLIYFQGNSAPDKSGLPSDRFSAERTGGSVSTLTIQRTQQEDSAVYLCASSPRAGDNQPQHFGDGTRLSIL.

The chain has TRBV5-3 and TRBJ1-2; 7 nucleotides match TRBD1. TRBV5-3 is recorded as an ORF, its role being uncertain. Losses at the gene ends were 1 base for V and 0 bases for J; bases not matched to a gene: 18. The CDR3 is made up of 20 amino acids. The CDR3 sequence: CARSLIRQGSERGANYGYTF. CDR3 DNA sequence: TGTGCCAGAAGCTTGATCCGACAGGGATCAGAGAGGGGAGCTAACTATGGCTACACCTTC.

CDR3: CASSYSMVGRASEQYF. The CDR3 nucleotides read TGTGCCAGCAGTTACTCGATGGTCGGGAGGGCGTCCGAGCAGTACTTC. V is TRBV6-5 and J is TRBJ2-7; 8 nucleotides match TRBD2. V dropped 0 bases and J dropped 6; count of bases not matched to a gene: 10. The CDR3 sequence is 16 residues long. The germline gives CDR1 MNHEY, CDR2 SVGAGI.

The gene calls are TRBV27 and TRBJ2-7, with TRBD1 identical over 7 bases. Trimming cost V 4 bases and J 1 base; bases outside gene matches: 7. Germline values: CDR1 MNHEY, CDR2 SMNVEV (reference sequence). The CDR3 totals 15 residues. The CDR3 nucleotides are TGTGCCAGCAGTTCATCCGGGACAGATTCCTACGAGCAGTACTTC. This translates into CASSSSGTDSYEQYF.

This chain joins TRBV11-2 and TRBJ2-7, with unresolved D. The CDR3 runs 14 residues. Germline V gene data show CDR1 as SGHAT and CDR2 as FQNNGV. Trimming removed 5 bases from V and 2 bases from J, with 13 bases in between. The CDR3 sequence: CASSPPTPAYEQYF. CDR3 DNA: TGTGCCAGCAGCCCGCCGACACCCGCCTACGAGCAGTACTTC.

This clone was detected only once. The rearrangement links TRBV7-3 to TRBJ2-1, with TRBD2 identical over 7 bases. The length of the CDR3 is 15 residues. V was pared by 5 bases and J by 0 bases, with 4 bases of the junction left unmatched. Germline CDR1 is SGHTA and CDR2 is FQGTGA. The CDR3 DNA reads as TGTGCCAGCAGCCCCGGGGGGAGCTCCTACAATGAGCAGTTCTTC. It is translated as CASSPGGSSYNEQFF.

The chain employs TRBV27 and TRBJ2-1; D is ambiguous. The germline V gene encodes CDR1 MNHEY and CDR2 SMNVEV (reference sequence). The V gene lost 3 bases and the J gene lost 0 bases, with 6 bases spanning the gap. The CDR3 contains 14 residues. The CDR3 nucleotides are TGTGCCAGCAGTTTGGTCAGCTCCTACAATGAGCAGTTCTTC. Translation gives CASSLVSSYNEQFF.

V gene TRBV12-5 combines with J gene TRBJ2-1, with 8 nucleotides matching TRBD2. The trim removed 2 bases at V and 3 bases at J, leaving 3 bases unmatched. The V gene's germline CDR1 is LGHNT and CDR2 FRNRAP. The CDR3 is 15 residues long. CDR3 coding DNA: TGTGCTAGTGGTTTGTCGGGGGGGAGCTACAATGAGCAGTTCTTC. Amino acid sequence: CASGLSGGSYNEQFF. Variable domain in full (rest from reference TRBV12-5 and TRBJ2-1): DARVTQTPRHKVTEMGQEVTMRCQPILGHNTVFWYRQTMMQGLELLAYFRNRAPLDDSGMPKDRFSAEMPDATLATLKIQPSEPRDSAVYFCASGLSGGSYNEQFFGPGTRLTVL.

The chain has TRBV28 and TRBJ2-3; D is unclear. V dropped 4 bases and J dropped 2 bases, with 13 bases sitting between them. CDR1 MDHEN and CDR2 SYDVKM come from the germline V gene. The CDR3 is made up of 15 amino acids. In DNA, the CDR3 is TGTGCCAGCAGTTCTCCTACTACCCTCACAGATACGCAGTATTTT. This gives the protein CASSSPTTLTDTQYF.

This rearrangement joins TRBV7-2 to TRBJ2-7; maybe TRBD2 (5 bases). V lost 2 bases and J lost 5, with 13 bases in between. The CDR3 is made up of 14 amino acids. Germline values: CDR1 SGHTA, CDR2 FQGNSA. The DNA of the CDR3 is TGTGCCAGCAGCTTACAATGGAGGATGGACGAGCAGTACTTC. This sequence encodes CASSLQWRMDEQYF.

The V gene is TRBV7-2, the J gene TRBJ2-1, with a possible D match to TRBD2 (5 bases). Germline V gene lookup returns CDR1 SGHTA and CDR2 FQGNSA. V was shortened by 1 base and J by 9 bases, with 10 bases between the two germline ends. The CDR3 contains 13 residues. The CDR3 spells CASSLEVASEQFF. CDR3 coding DNA: TGTGCCAGCAGCTTAGAGGTAGCGAGTGAGCAGTTCTTC.

V usage is TRBV5-4 and J usage is TRBJ1-3; D is uncertain. There are 14 residues in the CDR3. Germline V gene data show CDR1 as SGHNT and CDR2 as YYREEE (reference sequence). V shed 0 bases and J shed 2 bases, with 6 bases lying between them. The CDR3 loop is CASSLGAPGNTIYF. The DNA for the CDR3 is TGTGCCAGCAGCTTGGGGGCCCCTGGAAACACCATATATTTT.

This clone was seen a single time. The V call is TRBV27, the J call TRBJ2-7, with D possibly being TRBD2 (6 bases). Between the trimmed V and J ends, which lost 4 bases and 2 bases, there was a span of 12 bases. Germline CDR1 is MNHEY and CDR2 is SMNVEV (reference sequence). This CDR3 comprises 14 residues. CDR3: CASSSGGGTYEQYF. CDR3 coding DNA: TGTGCCAGCAGTTCTGGGGGAGGCACCTACGAGCAGTACTTC.

The J gene is TRBJ2-7, the V gene TRBV6-5, with TRBD2 identical over 7 bases. Per the germline V gene, CDR1 is MNHEY and CDR2 is SVGAGI. V lost 7 bases to trimming and J lost 4 bases; unmatched junction nucleotides: 10. The CDR3 is made up of 14 amino acids. The CDR3 region is CASTGIAGVYEQYF. DNA for the CDR3: TGTGCCAGCACAGGGATAGCGGGCGTTTACGAGCAGTACTTC.

The V gene is TRBV15, the J gene TRBJ1-1; D possibly corresponds to TRBD1 (5 bases). The CDR3 is 18 residues long. Per germline, CDR1 LNHNV and CDR2 YYDKDF (reference sequence). V lost 0 bases and J lost 7, with 24 bases in between. The CDR3 nucleotides are TGTGCCACCAGCAGAGAAGCGTCCGGGACCGGCGGAGGGAATGAAGCTTTCTTT. Translation: CATSREASGTGGGNEAFF.

The V call is TRBV5-4, the J call TRBJ2-1; 10 bases are a match to TRBD2. The length of the CDR3 is 16 residues. The V gene end was trimmed by 4 bases and the J gene end by 4 bases; junction bases not matched to a gene: 8. Germline lookup yields CDR1 SGHNT and CDR2 YYREEE (reference sequence). The CDR3 coding sequence is TGTGCCAGCAGCCTGACCGGACTAGCGGTGTACAATGAGCAGTTCTTC. Protein sequence: CASSLTGLAVYNEQFF.

The chain employs TRBV30 and TRBJ1-5; TRBD1 matches 12 bases. V shed 5 bases, J shed 6 bases, and the junction held 8 bases outside the gene matches. CDR3 length: 15 residues. CDR1 and CDR2 from the germline V gene are GTSNPN and SVGIG (reference sequence). The CDR3 loop is CAWGPGTGGSQPQHF. In DNA, the CDR3 is TGTGCCTGGGGCCCCGGGACAGGGGGCAGTCAGCCCCAGCATTTT.

The chain uses TRBV6-5 and TRBJ2-7; 7 bases align to TRBD1. The CDR3 contains 12 residues. Trimming took 7 bases from V and 7 from J; bases not matched to a gene: 7. Germline CDR1 is MNHEY and CDR2 is SVGAGI. This chain's CDR3 is CASTLTGDEQYF. Written as DNA, the CDR3 is TGTGCCAGCACCTTAACAGGGGATGAGCAGTACTTC.

The chain recombines TRBV11-2 with TRBJ1-1; a possible D gene is TRBD1 (5 bases). With 3 bases removed from V and 4 bases from J, the gap between germline ends came to 9 bases. Per germline, CDR1 SGHAT and CDR2 FQNNGV. This CDR3 has 13 amino acids. The CDR3 region has the DNA TGTGCCAGCAGCTTGACAGTGGTCACTGAAGCTTTCTTT. It specifies CASSLTVVTEAFF.

The chain is built from TRBV7-2 and TRBJ1-6; D is uncertain. CDR1 is SGHTA and CDR2 is FQGNSA in the germline V gene. V was shortened by 5 bases and J by 2 bases, with 7 bases between the two germline ends. CDR3 length: 14 residues. The CDR3 bases are TGTGCCAGCAGCCCCGGGGCCTATAATTCACCCCTCCACTTT. This codes for CASSPGAYNSPLHF.

V usage is TRBV27 and J usage is TRBJ2-1, with 10 bases identical to TRBD2. The CDR3 is 16 residues long. Trimming removed 4 bases from V and 7 bases from J; junction bases left unmatched: 10. From germline, CDR1 is MNHEY and CDR2 SMNVEV (reference sequence). CDR3 sequence reads: CASSSYSGRAMNEQFF. CDR3 nucleotide sequence: TGTGCCAGCAGTTCCTACAGCGGGAGGGCTATGAATGAGCAGTTCTTC.

This chain joins TRBV5-4 and TRBJ2-7; maybe TRBD2 (5 bases). V lost 2 bases to trimming and J lost 2 bases, with 8 bases between them. Germline assignment: CDR1 SGHNT and CDR2 YYREEE (reference sequence). The length of the CDR3 is 13 residues. The CDR3 region is CASSFKGAYEQYF. DNA for the CDR3: TGTGCCAGCAGCTTTAAGGGAGCCTACGAGCAGTACTTC.

This chain joins TRBV28 and TRBJ2-7; 7 nucleotides agree with TRBD2. J was trimmed by 1 base and V by 6 bases; bases with no gene match: 9. CDR1 is MDHEN, CDR2 SYDVKM, per germline. The CDR3 loop spans 15 amino acids. The CDR3 loop is CASSDEERGSYEQYF. CDR3 nucleotides: TGTGCCAGCAGCGATGAGGAGCGGGGTTCCTACGAGCAGTACTTC.

The V call is TRBV28, the J call TRBJ2-3; possibly TRBD1 for D (6 bases). CDR1 and CDR2 from the germline V gene are MDHEN and SYDVKM. V was shortened by 4 bases and J by 5 bases, with 19 bases between the two germline ends. The CDR3 has 16 residues. The CDR3 nucleotides read TGTGCCAGCAGTTCCCGCACCTGGGACACACAAGATACGCAGTATTTT. Encoded protein: CASSSRTWDTQDTQYF. Variable domain in full (rest from reference TRBV28 and TRBJ2-3): DVKVTQSSRYLVKRTGEKVFLECVQDMDHENMFWYRQDPGLGLRLIYFSYDVKMKEKGDIPEGYSVSREKKERFSLILESASTNQTSMYLCASSSRTWDTQDTQYFGPGTRLTVL.

The chain employs TRBV7-9 and TRBJ2-3; tentatively, D is TRBD1 (5 bases). The ends were cut back, 5 bases at V and 1 base at J, with 16 bases in the middle. Germline-derived CDR1 and CDR2 are SEHNR and FQNEAQ (reference sequence). The CDR3 runs 16 residues. The CDR3 coding sequence is TGTGCCAGCAGCGATTTAAAGGGGCAGCGCACAGATACGCAGTATTTT. Amino acids: CASSDLKGQRTDTQYF.